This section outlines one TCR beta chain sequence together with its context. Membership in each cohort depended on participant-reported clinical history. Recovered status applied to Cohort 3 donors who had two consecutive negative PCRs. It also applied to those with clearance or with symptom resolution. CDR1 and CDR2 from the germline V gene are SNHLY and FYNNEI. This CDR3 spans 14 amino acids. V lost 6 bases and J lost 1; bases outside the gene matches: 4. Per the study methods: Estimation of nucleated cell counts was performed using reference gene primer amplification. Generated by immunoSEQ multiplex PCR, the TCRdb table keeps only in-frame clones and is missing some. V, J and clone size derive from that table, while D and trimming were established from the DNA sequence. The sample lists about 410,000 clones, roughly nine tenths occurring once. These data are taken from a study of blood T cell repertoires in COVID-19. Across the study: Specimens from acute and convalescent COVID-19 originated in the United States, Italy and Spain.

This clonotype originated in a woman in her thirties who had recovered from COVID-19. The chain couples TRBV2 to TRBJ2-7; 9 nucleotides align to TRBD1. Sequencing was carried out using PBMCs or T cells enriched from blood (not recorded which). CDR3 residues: CASRKGQGSYEQYF. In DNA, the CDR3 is TGTGCCAGCAGAAAGGGACAGGGATCCTACGAGCAGTACTTC.